These T cell receptor beta chains were read from a single sample in a study of cytomegalovirus exposure and HLA in healthy donors. Assay: immunoSEQ multiplex PCR; the TCRdb copy retains only in-frame clones and omits some. The sample lists about 160,000 clones; about three quarters were seen once. The sample was PBMCs. Receptor source: a man between 18 and 29 years old in good health and CMV-seropositive. CDR3s include the opening cysteine and the closing phenylalanine or tryptophan. D genes are given only for firm matches. Where a row states a size, it is once, few, many or the class of an expanded clone; other rows omit it.

CDR3	DNA	D	size	V	J
CASSQDRLVEQFF	TGCGCCAGCAGCCAAGACCGACTAGTTGAGCAGTTCTTC	.	.	TRBV4-1	TRBJ2-1
CASSYEDRVGNEQFF	TGTGCCAGCAGCTATGAGGACAGGGTAGGCAATGAGCAGTTCTTC	TRBD1	few	TRBV5-6	TRBJ2-1
CASSTTSDQETQYF	TGTGCCAGCAGTACGACTAGCGACCAAGAGACCCAGTACTTC	TRBD2	.	TRBV6-6	TRBJ2-5
CASSLGQDSNQPQHF	TGCGCCAGCAGTTTGGGACAGGATAGCAATCAGCCCCAGCATTTT	TRBD1	few	TRBV5-1	TRBJ1-5
CATSRVAASGTQYF	TGTGCCACCAGCAGAGTGGCGGCTAGCGGGACCCAGTACTTC	TRBD2	.	TRBV15	TRBJ2-5
CASSSTSGSSYNEQFF	TGTGCCAGCAGCTCTACTAGCGGCAGCTCCTACAATGAGCAGTTCTTC	TRBD2	once	TRBV9	TRBJ2-1
CASTKGIENIQYF	TGTGCCAGCACGAAGGGGATTGAAAACATTCAGTACTTC	.	once	TRBV28	TRBJ2-4
CASSSHLGRETQYF	TGTGCCAGCAGCTCGCACTTGGGGAGAGAGACCCAGTACTTC	.	.	TRBV7-9	TRBJ2-5
CASSSYGTLFYNEQFF	TGTGCCAGCAGCTCGTACGGGACATTATTTTACAATGAGCAGTTCTTC	.	.	TRBV7-6	TRBJ2-1
CAWKPHATNEKLFF	TGTGCCTGGAAGCCGCATGCAACTAATGAAAAACTGTTTTTT	.	few	TRBV30	TRBJ1-4
CASSDFDRGLNTGELFF	TGTGCCAGCAGTGACTTCGACAGGGGGCTTAACACCGGGGAGCTGTTTTTT	TRBD1	few	TRBV6-4	TRBJ2-2
CAWSVFRQGPMNTEAFF	TGTGCCTGGAGTGTATTCCGGCAGGGGCCGATGAACACTGAAGCTTTCTTT	.	.	TRBV30	TRBJ1-1
CSVRGLGEKLFF	TGCAGCGTTAGGGGTCTGGGGGAAAAACTGTTTTTT	.	.	TRBV29-1	TRBJ1-4
CAIAGPGYGYTF	TGTGCCATCGCGGGGCCGGGCTATGGCTACACCTTC	.	.	TRBV6-1	TRBJ1-2
CASSPTGNYGYTF	TGTGCCAGCAGCCCGACAGGGAACTATGGCTACACCTTC	TRBD1	.	TRBV5-4	TRBJ1-2
CASSLRGGRDFYTEAFF	TGTGCCAGCAGCCTTAGAGGGGGCAGGGACTTTTACACTGAAGCTTTCTTT	TRBD1	.	TRBV7-8	TRBJ1-1
CASSRSLAGDNEQFF	TGTGCCAGCAGCCGATCGTTAGCGGGAGACAATGAGCAGTTCTTC	TRBD2	.	TRBV7-9	TRBJ2-1
CASSQGARTEAFF	TGTGCCAGCAGCCAGGGGGCCAGGACTGAAGCTTTCTTT	TRBD1	.	TRBV7-2	TRBJ1-1
CASSPGNTEAFF	TGTGCCAGCAGTCCCGGGAACACTGAAGCTTTCTTT	.	few	TRBV28	TRBJ1-1
CASSRQENTEAFF	TGCGCCAGCAGTCGACAGGAGAACACTGAAGCTTTCTTT	.	.	TRBV4-1	TRBJ1-1
CASSLRLAGNEQFF	TGTGCCAGCAGCTTACGACTAGCGGGGAATGAGCAGTTCTTC	TRBD2	.	TRBV7-2	TRBJ2-1
CASSMTGGTYGYTF	TGTGCCAGTAGTATGACAGGGGGGACTTATGGCTACACCTTC	TRBD1	.	TRBV19	TRBJ1-2
CASSYSRGEQFF	TGTGCCAGCAGTTACTCCAGAGGTGAGCAGTTCTTC	.	few	TRBV6-5	TRBJ2-1
CASSAEPTGHRAGELFF	TGTGCCAGCAGTGCGGAGCCGACAGGGCATCGGGCCGGGGAGCTGTTTTTT	TRBD1	.	TRBV27	TRBJ2-2
CAWTPVKRQGVSQPQHF	TGTGCCTGGACCCCGGTGAAGAGACAGGGGGTCAGTCAGCCCCAGCATTTT	TRBD1	.	TRBV30	TRBJ1-5
CASSATGLGNQPQHF	TGTGCCAGTAGTGCAACAGGGTTGGGCAATCAGCCCCAGCATTTT	.	.	TRBV19	TRBJ1-5
CSVQGAGGYTF	TGCAGCGTTCAAGGGGCGGGCGGCTACACCTTC	.	few	TRBV29-1	TRBJ1-2
CASSRSTGSGNTIYF	TGTGCCAGCTCACGCAGTACAGGGTCTGGAAACACCATATATTTT	.	.	TRBV18	TRBJ1-3
CASSLSQGPTEAFF	TGCGCCAGCAGCTTGTCGCAGGGTCCCACTGAAGCTTTCTTT	.	.	TRBV5-1	TRBJ1-1
CASSPERSANTGELFF	TGCGCCAGCAGCCCCGAGAGGAGTGCGAACACCGGGGAGCTGTTTTTT	.	.	TRBV4-1	TRBJ2-2
CASSPKIPLTGQETQYF	TGTGCCAGCAGCCCCAAAATTCCTCTGACAGGACAAGAGACCCAGTACTTC	.	.	TRBV14	TRBJ2-5
CASSLGGTGDQETQYF	TGTGCCAGCAGCTTAGGGGGGACAGGAGACCAAGAGACCCAGTACTTC	TRBD1	.	TRBV7-6	TRBJ2-5
CASSFPGQINTEAFF	TGCGCCAGCAGCTTCCCGGGACAAATAAACACTGAAGCTTTCTTT	.	.	TRBV5-1	TRBJ1-1
CASSISGRGYGYTF	TGTGCCAGCAGTATCAGTGGCAGAGGTTATGGCTACACCTTC	.	few	TRBV25-1	TRBJ1-2
CASSYPGQRNTEAFF	TGTGCCAGCAGCTACCCGGGACAGAGGAACACTGAAGCTTTCTTT	TRBD1	once	TRBV7-9	TRBJ1-1
CASSFSGGVSYNEQFF	TGTGCCAGCTCATTTAGCGGGGGCGTCTCCTACAATGAGCAGTTCTTC	TRBD2	.	TRBV18	TRBJ2-1
CASSILGSPLHF	TGTGCCAGTAGTATCCTAGGATCACCCCTCCACTTT	.	few	TRBV19	TRBJ1-6
CASSPNLASSGANVLTF	TGTGCCAGCAGCCCGAACCTAGCCAGCTCTGGGGCCAACGTCCTGACTTTC	.	few	TRBV4-2	TRBJ2-6
CSVEPPAGATDTQYF	TGCAGCGTTGAACCCCCAGCGGGAGCCACAGATACGCAGTATTTT	TRBD2	.	TRBV29-1	TRBJ2-3
CASSPTSEETQYF	TGTGCCAGCAGTCCTACTAGCGAAGAGACCCAGTACTTC	TRBD2	.	TRBV2	TRBJ2-5
CASSFPGSTDTQYF	TGTGCCAGCAGCTTCCCCGGGAGCACAGATACGCAGTATTTT	.	.	TRBV13	TRBJ2-3
CASSVGLAHTQYF	TGTGCCAGCAGCGTAGGACTAGCCCATACGCAGTATTTT	TRBD2	.	TRBV9	TRBJ2-3
CASSPTVSVPQHF	TGTGCCAGCAGTCCGACAGTAAGTGTCCCCCAGCATTTT	.	.	TRBV6-5	TRBJ1-5
CASSSTVNTEAFF	TGTGCCAGCAGCTCGACAGTAAACACTGAAGCTTTCTTT	.	.	TRBV11-2	TRBJ1-1
CASSMGQGYGYTF	TGTGCCAGTAGTATGGGGCAGGGATATGGCTACACCTTC	.	.	TRBV19	TRBJ1-2